One TCR beta chain is described in this entry. Its recognized antigen is unknown. The sample holds no much larger clone one base away, and base qualities are not on file. For the CD8 naive samples, CD45RO-negative cells were positively selected for CCR7, yielding a CD45RA+CCR7+ population from which TemRA cells were excluded. The donors were healthy, HIV-negative adults who had no recently reported acute infections or vaccinations. All donors were Caucasian adults living in Nashville, Tennessee, USA. Blood was obtained by leukapheresis, after which PBMCs were separated by Ficoll-Histopaque density gradient centrifugation and cryopreserved in liquid nitrogen vapor phase. Analytical flow cytometry was used to check the purity and quantity of each magnetically sorted T cell population. Each sorted fraction had its genomic DNA isolated and then quantified by UV absorbance on a Nanodrop 2000c. Using the deep immunoSEQ assay, TCR CDR3 regions were amplified from genomic DNA by multiplex PCR. Extracted genomic DNA from each cell subset was distributed evenly across all wells of several immunoSEQ 96-well plates, and each plate was treated as a replicate. Each replicate PCR for sorted subsets received about 180 ng genomic DNA, equal to tens of thousands of T cell genomes. Purified libraries were quantified with a Qubit 3.0 fluorometer, sized on a Bioanalyzer 2100, and re-quantified with the KAPA Library Quantification kit. Every immunoSEQ 96-well plate was sequenced on a dedicated single-read 150-cycle Illumina NextSeq 550 flow cell. In the source study's methods: The immunoSEQ output contained only junctional sequences without quality scores, so filtering could not match that applied to full-length reads. To assign V/J genes and CDR3, sequences were annotated against IMGT germline references using PyIR, a Python wrapper for IgBLAST v1.9. Reads were removed for weak V/J assignments (E-value above 1e-6), missing CDR3, stop codons, out-of-frame junctions, or ambiguous translated residues. V3J clonotypes were defined as sequences sharing the same inferred V gene, J gene, and CDR3 amino acid sequence. The percentage overlap between two repertoires was calculated by dividing the number of shared unique clonotypes by the size of the smaller repertoire. Richness of each repertoire was evaluated using RTK rarefaction, the Chao1 estimator, and Recon v2.1 estimates of unobserved clonotypes. OLGA was used to compute generation probabilities for all TCRbeta clonotypes that the gDNA method yielded from a handful of donors. Drawn from immuneACCESS, this table holds only the in-frame rearrangements with V and J called that TCRdb kept. Clones are partly lost; checked studies trace under half to an unresolved V gene and leave the rest unexplained. V and J calls plus clone size are reproduced from that table; the DNA served to infer D and trimming. For this sample there are about 2.1 million clones; 93% appear just once. The top ten constitute about 1.7% of the sample.

At the junction V is shortened by 4 bases and J by 5 bases; bases outside the gene matches: 6. CDR1 and CDR2, looked up from the germline V gene, are SGHDT and YYEEEE. Spanning cysteine to phenylalanine, the CDR3 consists of 15 amino acids. The retained sequence is limited to the CDR3, 45 bases, with the frame set at the first base. This sample was included in a study of shared clonotypes between healthy human individuals (dated by TCRdb to 2019 to 2021). In the study overall: The cohort included three men and a couple of women between 18 and 49 years of age. For each donor, CD4 naive and CD4 memory were each run on three plates, CD8 naive on two plates, and CD8 memory on one plate. To estimate repertoire size and how much clonotype sharing occurs between individuals, the study deeply sequenced the blood TCR repertoires of a handful of healthy adults. Different laboratories and diverse techniques were used to prepare libraries and sequence TCR repertoires, to increase sequencing depth and limit assay-specific biases. Leukapheresis yielded between about 0.85 and 10 billion PBMCs per donor. Here is what the overall study found, with its caveats: Across a few donors, around 5% of naive CD4, around 3.3% of naive CD8, under 2.5% of memory CD4, and 0.3% to 0.45% of memory CD8 clonotypes were shared. Based on pairwise subsampling, the degree of clonotype sharing among donors was expected to be affected by sequencing depth. Only blood was sampled, and tissue TCR repertoires likely differ from those in blood. Because the study included a small number of donors, the genetic and exposure-history diversity represented was limited. Even with the large sequencing depth, rarefaction of the sorted-subset datasets indicated that sequencing was incomplete. Compared with non-shared clonotypes, clonotypes shared by all four sorted-subset donors had higher generation probabilities. Naive subsets generally had larger estimated clonotype richness than memory subsets did.

Sequencing was done on a sample of naive CD8+ T cells from PBMCs. Interpreted using the paper, the cell subset or site label stands for: CD45RA+CCR7+. The chain links TRBV5-6 with TRBJ2-2; 9 middle bases align to TRBD2. This receptor was identified in a man aged 18 to 29 in good health. Some clones in this sample may be carry-over from other donors' samples. CDR3 protein: CASSLSGSGTGELFF. The DNA is TGTGCCAGCAGCCTTAGCGGGAGTGGGACCGGGGAGCTGTTTTTT.